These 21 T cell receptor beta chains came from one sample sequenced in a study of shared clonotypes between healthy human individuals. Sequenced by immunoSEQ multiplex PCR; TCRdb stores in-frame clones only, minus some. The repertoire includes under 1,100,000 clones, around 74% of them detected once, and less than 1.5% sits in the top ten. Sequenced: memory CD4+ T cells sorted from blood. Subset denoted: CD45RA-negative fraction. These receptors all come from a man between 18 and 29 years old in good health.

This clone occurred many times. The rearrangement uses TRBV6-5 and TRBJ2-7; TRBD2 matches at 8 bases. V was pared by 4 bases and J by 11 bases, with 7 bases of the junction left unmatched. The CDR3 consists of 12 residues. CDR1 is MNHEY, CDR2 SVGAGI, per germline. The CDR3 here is CASSSPGGVKYF. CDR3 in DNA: TGTGCCAGCAGTTCCCCGGGGGGGGTTAAGTACTTC.

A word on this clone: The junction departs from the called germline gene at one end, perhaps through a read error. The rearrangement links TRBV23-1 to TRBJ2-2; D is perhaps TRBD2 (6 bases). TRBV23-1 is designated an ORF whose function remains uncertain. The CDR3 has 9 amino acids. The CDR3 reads CASSQGLVF. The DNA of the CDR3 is TGCGCCAGCAGTCAGGGACTCGTTTTT.

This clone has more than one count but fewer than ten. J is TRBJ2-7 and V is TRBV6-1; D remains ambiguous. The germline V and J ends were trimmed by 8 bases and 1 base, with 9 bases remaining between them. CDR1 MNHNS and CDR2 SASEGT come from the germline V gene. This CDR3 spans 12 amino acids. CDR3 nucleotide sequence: TGTGCCAGCGGTCAGATGTCCTACGAGCAGTACTTC. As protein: CASGQMSYEQYF.

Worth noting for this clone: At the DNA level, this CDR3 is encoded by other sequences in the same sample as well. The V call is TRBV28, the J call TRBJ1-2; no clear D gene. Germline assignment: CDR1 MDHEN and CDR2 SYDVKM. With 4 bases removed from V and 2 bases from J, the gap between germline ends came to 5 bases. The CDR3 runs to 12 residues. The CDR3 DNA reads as TGTGCCAGCAGTTCTGTCAACTATGGCTACACCTTC. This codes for CASSSVNYGYTF.

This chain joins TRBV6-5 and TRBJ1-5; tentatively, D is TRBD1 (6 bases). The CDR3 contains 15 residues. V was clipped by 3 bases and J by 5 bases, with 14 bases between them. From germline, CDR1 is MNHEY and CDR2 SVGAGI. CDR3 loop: CASSYTGRGDQPQHF. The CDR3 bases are TGTGCCAGCAGTTATACAGGGAGGGGGGATCAGCCCCAGCATTTT.

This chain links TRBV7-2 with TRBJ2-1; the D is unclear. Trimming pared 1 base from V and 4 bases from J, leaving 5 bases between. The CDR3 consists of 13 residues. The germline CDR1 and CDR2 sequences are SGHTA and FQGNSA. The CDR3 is CASSLVPYNEQFF. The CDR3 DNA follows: TGTGCCAGCAGCTTAGTGCCGTACAATGAGCAGTTCTTC.

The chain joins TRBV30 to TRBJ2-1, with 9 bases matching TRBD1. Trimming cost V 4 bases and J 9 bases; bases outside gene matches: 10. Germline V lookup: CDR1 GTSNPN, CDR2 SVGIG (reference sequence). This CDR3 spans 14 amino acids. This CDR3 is CAWTRDRARGEQFF. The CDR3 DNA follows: TGTGCCTGGACTCGGGACAGGGCCAGGGGTGAGCAGTTCTTC.

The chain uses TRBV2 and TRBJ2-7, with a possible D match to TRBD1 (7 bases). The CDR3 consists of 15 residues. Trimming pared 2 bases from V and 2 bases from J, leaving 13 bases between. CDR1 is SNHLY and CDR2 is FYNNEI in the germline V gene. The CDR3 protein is CASSEQGGRTYEQYF. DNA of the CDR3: TGTGCCAGCAGTGAACAGGGGGGCCGAACCTACGAGCAGTACTTC.

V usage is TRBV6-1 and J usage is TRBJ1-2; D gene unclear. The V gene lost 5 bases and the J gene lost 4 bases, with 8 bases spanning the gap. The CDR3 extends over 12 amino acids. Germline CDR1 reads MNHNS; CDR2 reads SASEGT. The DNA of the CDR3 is TGTGCCAGCAGTCCCGATATCTATGGCTACACCTTC. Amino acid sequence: CASSPDIYGYTF.

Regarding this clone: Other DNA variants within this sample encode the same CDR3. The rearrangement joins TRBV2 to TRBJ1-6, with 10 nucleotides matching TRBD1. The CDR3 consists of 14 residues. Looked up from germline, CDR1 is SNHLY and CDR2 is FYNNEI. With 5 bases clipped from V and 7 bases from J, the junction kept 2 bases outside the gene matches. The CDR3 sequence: CASSLGQGNSPLHF. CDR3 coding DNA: TGTGCCAGCAGTTTGGGACAGGGGAATTCACCCCTCCACTTT.

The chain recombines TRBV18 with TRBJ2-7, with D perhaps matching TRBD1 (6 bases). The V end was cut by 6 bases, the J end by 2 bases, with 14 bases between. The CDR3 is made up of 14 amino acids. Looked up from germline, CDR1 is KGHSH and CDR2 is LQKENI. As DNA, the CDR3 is TGTGCCAGCTCTGGCCTACAGGGAACCTACGAGCAGTACTTC. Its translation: CASSGLQGTYEQYF.

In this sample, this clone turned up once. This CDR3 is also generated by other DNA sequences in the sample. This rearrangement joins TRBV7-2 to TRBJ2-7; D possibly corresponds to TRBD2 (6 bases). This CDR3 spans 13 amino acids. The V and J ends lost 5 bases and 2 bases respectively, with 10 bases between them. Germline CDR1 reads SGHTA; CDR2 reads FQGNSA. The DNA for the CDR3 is TGTGCCAGCAGCCTGGGAGGCACCTACGAGCAGTACTTC. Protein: CASSLGGTYEQYF.

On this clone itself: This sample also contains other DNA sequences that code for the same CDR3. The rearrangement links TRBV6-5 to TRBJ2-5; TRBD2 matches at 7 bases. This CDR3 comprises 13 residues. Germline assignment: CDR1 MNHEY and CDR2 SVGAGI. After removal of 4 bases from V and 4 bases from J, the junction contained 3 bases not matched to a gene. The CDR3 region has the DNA TGTGCCAGCAGTTTGCCGGGAGGAGAGACCCAGTACTTC. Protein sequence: CASSLPGGETQYF.

In DNA form, the CDR3 reads TGTGCCAGCAGTTTTGGGGGCGTTGGTGAAAAACTGTTTTTT. Its translation: CASSFGGVGEKLFF. This chain links TRBV5-5 with TRBJ1-4; D is possibly TRBD1 (6 bases). V was shortened by 5 bases and J by 7 bases, with 15 bases between the two germline ends. Germline CDR1 SGHKS, CDR2 YYEKEE (reference sequence). This CDR3 is 14 amino acids long.

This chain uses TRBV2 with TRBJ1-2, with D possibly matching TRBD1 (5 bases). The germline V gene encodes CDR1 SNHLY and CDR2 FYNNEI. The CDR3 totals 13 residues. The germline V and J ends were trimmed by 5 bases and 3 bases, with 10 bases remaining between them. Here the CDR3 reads CASSFTGDYGYTF. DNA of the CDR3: TGTGCCAGCAGTTTCACAGGTGACTATGGCTACACCTTC.

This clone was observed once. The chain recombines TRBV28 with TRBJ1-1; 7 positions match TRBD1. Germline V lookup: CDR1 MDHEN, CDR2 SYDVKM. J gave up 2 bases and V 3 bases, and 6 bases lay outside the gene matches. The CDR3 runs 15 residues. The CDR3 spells CASSFNRGRNTEAFF. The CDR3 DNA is TGTGCCAGCAGTTTTAACAGGGGTCGAAACACTGAAGCTTTCTTT.

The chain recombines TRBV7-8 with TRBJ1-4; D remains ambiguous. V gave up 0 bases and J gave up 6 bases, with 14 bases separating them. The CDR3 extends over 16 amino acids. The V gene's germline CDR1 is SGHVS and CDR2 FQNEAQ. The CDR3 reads CASSLASRGPDEKLFF. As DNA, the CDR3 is TGTGCCAGCAGCTTAGCGTCTCGAGGGCCGGATGAAAAACTGTTTTTT. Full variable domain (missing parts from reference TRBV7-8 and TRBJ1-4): GAGVSQSPRYKVAKRGQDVALRCDPISGHVSLFWYQQALGQGPEFLTYFQNEAQLDKSGLPSDRFFAERPEGSVSTLKIQRTQQEDSAVYLCASSLASRGPDEKLFFGSGTQLSVL.

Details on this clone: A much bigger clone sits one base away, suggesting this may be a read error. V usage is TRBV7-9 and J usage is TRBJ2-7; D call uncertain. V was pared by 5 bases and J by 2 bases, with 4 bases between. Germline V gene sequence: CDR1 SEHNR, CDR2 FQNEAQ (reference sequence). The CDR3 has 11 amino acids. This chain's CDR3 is CASSPTYEQYF. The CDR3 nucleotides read TGTGCCAGCAGCCCCACCTACGAGCAGTACTTC. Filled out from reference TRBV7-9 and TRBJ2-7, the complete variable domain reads DTGVSQNPRHKITKRGQNVTFRCDPISEHNRLYWYRQTLGQGPEFLTYFQNEAQLEKSRLLSDRFSAERPKGSFSTLEIQRTEQGDSAMYLCASSPTYEQYFGPGTRLTVT.

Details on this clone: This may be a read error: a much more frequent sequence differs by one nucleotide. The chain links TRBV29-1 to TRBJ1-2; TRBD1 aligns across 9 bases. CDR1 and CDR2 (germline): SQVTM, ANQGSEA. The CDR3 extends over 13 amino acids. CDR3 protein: CGVGGGQGYGYTF. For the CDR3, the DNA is TGCGGCGTCGGAGGGGGACAGGGTTATGGCTACACCTTC. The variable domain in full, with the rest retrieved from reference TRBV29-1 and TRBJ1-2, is SAVISQKPSRDICQRGTSLTIQCQVDSQVTMMFWYRQQPGQSLTLIATANQGSEATYESGFVIDKFPISRPNLTFSTLTVSNMSPEDSSIYLCGVGGGQGYGYTFGSGTRLTVV.

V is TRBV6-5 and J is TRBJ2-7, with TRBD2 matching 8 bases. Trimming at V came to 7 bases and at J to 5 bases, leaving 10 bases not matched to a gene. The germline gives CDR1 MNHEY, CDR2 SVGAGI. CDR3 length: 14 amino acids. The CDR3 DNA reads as TGTGCCAGCAACACCGGGACTAGTCAGAACGAGCAGTACTTC. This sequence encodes CASNTGTSQNEQYF.

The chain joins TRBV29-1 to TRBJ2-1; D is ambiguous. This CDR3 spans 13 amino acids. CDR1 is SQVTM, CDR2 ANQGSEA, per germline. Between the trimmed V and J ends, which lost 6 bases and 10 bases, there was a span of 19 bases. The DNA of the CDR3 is TGCAGCGTGGGGTACCGACTGGCACCGGAGCAGTTCTTC. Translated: CSVGYRLAPEQFF.